This T cell receptor (beta chain) was recovered during a study of tumor-infiltrating lymphocytes in localized non-small cell lung cancer. Study summary: From each patient, both tumor and uninvolved lung, non-adjacent to tumor, were sampled.

The CDR3 runs to 16 residues. Clones were sequenced by immunoSEQ multiplex PCR, and TCRdb holds only the in-frame ones, with some missing. In the table there are 20,000 or so clones, around 78% of which are singletons. V usage is TRBV21-1 and J usage is TRBJ2-5; whether TRBD2, the table's D call, matches the DNA was not checked. TRBV21-1 is flagged as a pseudogene. Specimen: lung tumor tissue. This receptor was taken from a human donor with non-small cell lung cancer. The CDR3 spells CASRSGIATLSETQYF. CDR3 nucleotide sequence: TGTGCCAGCAGAAGTGGTATAGCTACACTCTCTGAGACCCAGTACTTC.